This entry features one T cell receptor (beta chain) sequence. Its antigen is still unknown. These data originate in a study of T cell responses to AZD1222 COVID-19 vaccine. CDR1 and CDR2 (germline): SGHAT, FQNNGV. The germline V and J ends were trimmed by 3 bases and 4 bases, with 9 bases remaining between them. The CDR3 is 13 amino acids. Overall study results and limits: After the peak T cell response, and only then, were repertoires sampled. Breadth and depth of Spike-specific TCRs rose after two AZD1222 doses. Seropositive status at baseline applied to only five to seven AZD1222 recipients.

TCRdb's table, derived via immunoSEQ multiplex PCR, lists solely in-frame clones and lacks some. The sample yields over 150,000 clones, roughly 92% seen once. Specimen: peripheral blood, collected on day 0 of AZD1222 vaccination. This receptor was identified in an adult in good health. The chain recombines TRBV11-2 with TRBJ1-1; the D is unclear. CDR3 region: CASSLDPGTEAFF. CDR3 in DNA: TGTGCCAGCAGCTTGGACCCAGGCACTGAAGCTTTCTTT.